The 20 T cell receptor beta chains below come from one sample, sequenced in a study of cytomegalovirus exposure and HLA in healthy donors. Primers included in the PCR were 60 Vbeta and 13 Jbeta primers. Clones were sequenced by immunoSEQ multiplex PCR, and TCRdb holds only the in-frame ones, with some missing. Found here are roughly 86,000 clones, about three fifths of them singletons; the top ten hold about 3.8%. Specimen: PBMCs. The receptors stem from a man aged 25-45 years in good health and CMV-seronegative.

A note on this clone: The junction differs from germline at one of its ends, possibly a read error. The gene calls are TRBV7-7 and TRBJ2-5; 13 bases match TRBD2. In germline, CDR1 is SSHAT, CDR2 FNYEAQ (reference sequence). The CDR3 spans 16 residues. CDR3 sequence: CASSQGLAGAGETQYF. The CDR3 DNA follows: TGTGCTAGCAGCCAAGGACTAGCGGGAGCGGGAGAGACCCAGTACTTC.

CDR3 residues: CASSLGRTTPYEQYF. The CDR3 bases are TGTGCCAGCAGCTTGGGCAGGACTACCCCCTACGAGCAGTACTTC. This chain connects TRBV5-5 to TRBJ2-5, with D possibly matching TRBD2 (6 bases). The J call is uncertain, as TRBJ2-7 better fits the DNA end. Germline-derived CDR1 and CDR2 are SGHKS and YYEKEE (reference sequence). The CDR3 runs 15 residues.

The chain employs TRBV7-3 and TRBJ1-1; D perhaps matches TRBD1 (6 bases). Trimming took off 5 bases at V and 0 bases at J, with 10 bases between the two ends. Germline V gene sequence: CDR1 SGHTA, CDR2 FQGTGA. CDR3 size: 14 residues. For the CDR3, the DNA is TGTGCCAGCAGCAACGGACAGTTGAACACTGAAGCTTTCTTT. It is translated as CASSNGQLNTEAFF.

J is TRBJ2-1 and V is TRBV4-1, with 13 bases that match TRBD2. This CDR3 comprises 16 residues. Germline CDR1 MGHRA, CDR2 YSYEKL. Trimming took 3 bases from V and 8 from J; bases not matched to a gene: 7. The CDR3 nucleotides read TGCGCCAGCAGCCATGAAGAACTAGCGGGGGGGGATGAGCAGTTCTTC. As protein: CASSHEELAGGDEQFF.

The chain uses TRBV7-8 and TRBJ2-2; no reliable D call. V was pared by 4 bases and J by 3 bases, with 6 bases between. Per germline, CDR1 SGHVS and CDR2 FQNEAQ. The CDR3 length is 13 residues. CDR3 sequence (DNA): TGTGCCAGCAGCTCCGGGTACACCGGGGAGCTGTTTTTT. It specifies CASSSGYTGELFF.

A single count supports this clone. The rearrangement uses TRBV27 and TRBJ2-5; D perhaps matches TRBD1 (6 bases). Judging by the DNA end, TRBJ2-7 fits better; the J call may be wrong. The CDR3 sequence is 15 residues long. Germline CDR1 reads MNHEY; CDR2 reads SMNVEV (reference sequence). The CDR3 DNA sequence: TGTGCCAGCAGTTTGGGTATAGGGGGAGTCTACGAGCAGTACTTC. This sequence encodes CASSLGIGGVYEQYF.

The V and J genes are TRBV19 and TRBJ2-7, with D unresolved. Germline CDR1 and CDR2: LNHDA and SQIVND (reference sequence). Trimming left V 3 bases short and J 0 bases short, with 9 bases between. There are 14 residues in the CDR3. The CDR3 spells CASSIHILSYEQYF. DNA for the CDR3: TGTGCCAGTAGTATCCATATACTCTCCTACGAGCAGTACTTC.

In this sample, this clone turned up a few times. The V and J genes are TRBV19 and TRBJ2-7; TRBD1 matches at 7 bases. Germline lookup yields CDR1 LNHDA and CDR2 SQIVND (reference sequence). The CDR3 has 16 residues. V lost 5 bases, J lost 2 bases, and 12 bases stayed unmatched. The DNA for the CDR3 is TGTGCCAGTAGTTCACAGATCCGGGACAGAACCTACGAGCAGTACTTC. This translates into CASSSQIRDRTYEQYF.

The chain joins TRBV19 to TRBJ2-2; a possible D gene is TRBD1 (6 bases). The CDR3 has 14 residues. Trimming shortened V by 11 bases and J by 1 base, and 14 bases separated the two germline ends. Germline V gives CDR1 LNHDA, CDR2 SQIVND (reference sequence). The DNA of the CDR3 is TGTGCCTCCAAGGGGGACGGGAACACCGGGGAGCTGTTTTTT. Amino acid sequence: CASKGDGNTGELFF. The entire variable domain, with the rest obtained from reference TRBV19 and TRBJ2-2, is as follows: DGGITQSPKYLFRKEGQNVTLSCEQNLNHDAMYWYRQDPGQGLRLIYYSQIVNDFQKGDIAEGYSVSREKKESFPLTVTSAQKNPTAFYLCASKGDGNTGELFFGEGSRLTVL.

The chain joins TRBV7-9 to TRBJ2-3; the D gene is possibly TRBD1 (6 bases). The germline V gene has CDR1 SEHNR and CDR2 FQNEAQ (reference sequence). The length of the CDR3 is 15 residues. Between the trimmed V and J ends, which lost 7 bases and 2 bases, there was a span of 16 bases. The CDR3 nucleotides are TGTGCCAGCAAGTGGGGGCGAGCTTTCACAGATACGCAGTATTTT. Translated, it gives CASKWGRAFTDTQYF.

This clone was seen only once. This chain links TRBV28 with TRBJ2-4; 8 nucleotides align to TRBD2. This CDR3 is built from 15 residues. The V gene end was trimmed by 2 bases and the J gene end by 1 base; junction bases not matched to a gene: 1. Germline-derived CDR1 and CDR2 are MDHEN and SYDVKM. DNA for the CDR3: TGTGCCAGCAGTTTACCGGGAGGGGCCAAAAACATTCAGTACTTC. Its protein is CASSLPGGAKNIQYF.

This chain links TRBV5-1 with TRBJ2-1; TRBD2 aligns across 7 bases. The V segment lost 0 bases and the J segment 3 bases; nucleotides outside the gene matches: 6. Germline loops: CDR1 SGHRS, CDR2 YFSETQ. The CDR3 spans 16 residues. The CDR3 here is CASSLVTSAIYNEQFF. CDR3 nucleotides: TGCGCCAGCAGCTTGGTAACTAGCGCTATCTACAATGAGCAGTTCTTC.

This clone showed up just a few times. The chain links TRBV14 to TRBJ2-1, with TRBD1 as a possible D gene (6 bases). Trimming cost V 1 base and J 2 bases, with 15 bases left between them. The CDR3 consists of 17 residues. Germline values: CDR1 SGHDN, CDR2 FVKESK. The CDR3 spells CASSQVLGGTTYNEQFF. The CDR3 nucleotides read TGTGCCAGCAGCCAAGTTTTAGGGGGAACAACCTACAATGAGCAGTTCTTC. Complete variable domain (other parts from reference TRBV14 and TRBJ2-1): EAGVTQFPSHSVIEKGQTVTLRCDPISGHDNLYWYRRVMGKEIKFLLHFVKESKQDESGMPNNRFLAERTGGTYSTLKVQPAELEDSGVYFCASSQVLGGTTYNEQFFGPGTRLTVL.

The chain uses TRBV9 and TRBJ2-1, with D possibly being TRBD1 (5 bases). V lost 0 bases and J lost 6, with 19 bases in between. This CDR3 region has 17 residues. CDR1 and CDR2 (germline): SGDLS, YYNGEE. In nucleotides, the CDR3 is TGTGCCAGCAGCGTAGTTAAGGGGTATAGCTCCGGCAATGAGCAGTTCTTC. Encoded protein: CASSVVKGYSSGNEQFF. Drawing the rest from reference TRBV9 and TRBJ2-1, the complete variable domain is DSGVTQTPKHLITATGQRVTLRCSPRSGDLSVYWYQQSLDQGLQFLIQYYNGEERAKGNILERFSAQQFPDLHSELNLSSLELGDSALYFCASSVVKGYSSGNEQFFGPGTRLTVL.

This chain uses TRBV29-1 with TRBJ1-1, with no clear D. Germline values: CDR1 SQVTM, CDR2 ANQGSEA. The CDR3 totals 16 residues. Trimming removed 7 bases from V and 5 bases from J, with 26 bases in between. The CDR3 region is CSAGRSATRPGTEAFF. CDR3 nucleotides: TGCAGCGCCGGCCGGAGCGCAACCCGACCGGGGACTGAAGCTTTCTTT.

The chain combines TRBV29-1 with TRBJ1-1, with TRBD1 matching over 7 bases. The length of the CDR3 is 15 residues. With V trimmed by 3 bases and J by 1 base, 8 bases remained unmatched. Germline V CDR1 and CDR2: SQVTM, ANQGSEA. The CDR3 DNA reads as TGCAGCGTTGATCCAACAGGGGCCTCGAACACTGAAGCTTTCTTT. Protein sequence: CSVDPTGASNTEAFF.

The genes are TRBV6-1 and TRBJ2-3; TRBD2 agrees at 12 bases. The CDR3 is 15 amino acids. Germline assignment: CDR1 MNHNS and CDR2 SASEGT. The V gene end was trimmed by 3 bases and the J gene end by 4 bases; junction bases not matched to a gene: 2. The CDR3 reads CASSDSSGGADTQYF. The CDR3 nucleotides read TGTGCCAGCAGTGATTCTAGCGGGGGGGCAGATACGCAGTATTTT.

The chain uses TRBV29-1 and TRBJ1-1; D is unresolved. The germline gives CDR1 SQVTM, CDR2 ANQGSEA. V shed 0 bases and J shed 1 base, with 15 bases lying between them. The CDR3 length is 16 residues. CDR3 sequence reads: CSVEDLFRRANTEAFF. In DNA, the CDR3 is TGCAGCGTTGAAGATCTATTTAGGCGGGCGAACACTGAAGCTTTCTTT.

The chain uses TRBV28 and TRBJ2-3; D may be TRBD2 (5 bases). Germline assignment: CDR1 MDHEN and CDR2 SYDVKM. V was shortened by 4 bases and J by 2 bases, with 22 bases between the two germline ends. This CDR3 region has 18 residues. This CDR3 reads CASSSIHRGWTVTDTQYF. CDR3 coding DNA: TGTGCCAGCAGTTCAATCCATCGAGGGTGGACGGTCACAGATACGCAGTATTTT.

This clone was detected a few times. This sequence joins TRBV5-1 and TRBJ1-4; the match to TRBD1 covers 7 bases. From germline, CDR1 is SGHRS and CDR2 YFSETQ. With 7 bases clipped from V and 8 bases from J, the junction kept 8 bases outside the gene matches. This CDR3 is 13 amino acids long. The CDR3, as DNA: TGCGCCAGCGCGAGGGACAGAGGCGAAAAACTGTTTTTT. This codes for CASARDRGEKLFF.